Presented here are 29 T cell receptor beta chains from one specimen sequenced in a study of blood T cell repertoires in COVID-19. The table came from immunoSEQ multiplex PCR; TCRdb's copy has only in-frame clones and leaves some out. The sample shows 200,000 to 250,000 clones, 86% of them seen only once. Input material: peripheral blood. The receptors here all came from a man in his sixties with acute or convalescent COVID-19.

This rearrangement joins TRBV28 to TRBJ2-7; 9 nucleotides agree with TRBD1. The CDR3 is made up of 16 amino acids. Germline-derived CDR1 and CDR2 are MDHEN and SYDVKM. V dropped 4 bases and J dropped 3; count of bases not matched to a gene: 10. The CDR3 coding sequence is TGTGCCAGCAGTTCCCACACCGGGACAGGGTTCTACGAGCAGTACTTC. Encoded protein: CASSSHTGTGFYEQYF.

The genes are TRBV28 and TRBJ2-1; the D is unclear. V was pared by 5 bases and J by 5 bases, with 13 bases between. The germline gives CDR1 MDHEN, CDR2 SYDVKM. The CDR3 is made up of 14 amino acids. CDR3 DNA sequence: TGTGCCAGCAGTCTGTCACCTAGGAACAATGAGCAGTTCTTC. It codes for CASSLSPRNNEQFF.

The V call is TRBV6-2 or TRBV6-3, the J call TRBJ2-1; TRBD2 might be the D (6 bases). CDR1 is MNHEY and CDR2 is SVGEGT in the germline V gene. V shed 5 bases and J shed 0 bases, with 17 bases lying between them. There are 17 residues in the CDR3. This CDR3 is CASSTPNSGLSYNEQFF. Here the CDR3 DNA reads TGTGCCAGCAGTACCCCCAATAGCGGCCTCTCCTACAATGAGCAGTTCTTC.

The rearrangement links TRBV9 to TRBJ2-2, with D tentatively TRBD2 (5 bases). Trimming removed 8 bases at V and 1 base at J, with 9 bases between. There are 13 residues in the CDR3. Germline CDR1 and CDR2: SGDLS and YYNGEE. The CDR3 coding sequence is TGTGCCAGTCGGGGTCTGAACACCGGGGAGCTGTTTTTT. The encoded protein is CASRGLNTGELFF.

This rearrangement joins TRBV14 to TRBJ2-7; D not resolved. There are 15 residues in the CDR3. Trimming removed 1 base from V and 2 bases from J, with 12 bases in between. From germline, CDR1 is SGHDN and CDR2 FVKESK. The CDR3 nucleotides read TGTGCCAGCAGCCAAGTGCCGGTACCGACCTACGAGCAGTACTTC. Its translation is CASSQVPVPTYEQYF.

The chain carries TRBV5-1 and TRBJ2-2; TRBD2 is a possible D gene (6 bases). The germline V gene encodes CDR1 SGHRS and CDR2 YFSETQ. V was clipped by 7 bases and J by 4 bases, with 17 bases between them. The CDR3 extends over 15 amino acids. The chain's CDR3 is CASRPITGVTGELFF. The DNA for the CDR3 is TGCGCCAGCCGGCCAATCACGGGGGTCACCGGGGAGCTGTTTTTT.

The chain combines TRBV12-3 or TRBV12-4 with TRBJ2-7; weak D call: TRBD1 (6 bases). The germline V and J ends were trimmed by 5 bases and 3 bases, with 11 bases remaining between them. The length of the CDR3 is 13 residues. CDR3 sequence: CASSNRDSYEQYF. CDR3 sequence (DNA): TGTGCCAGCAGTAACAGGGATAGCTACGAGCAGTACTTC.

V and J are TRBV7-3 and TRBJ2-1, with 10 bases identical to TRBD2. The CDR3 spans 15 residues. Germline V gene sequence: CDR1 SGHTA, CDR2 FQGTGA. The V gene end was trimmed by 4 bases and the J gene end by 6 bases; junction bases not matched to a gene: 6. Here the CDR3 DNA reads TGTGCCAGCAGCTGGGCTAGCGGGAGCGGCAATGAGCAGTTCTTC. Translation gives CASSWASGSGNEQFF.

With regard to this clone: Other nucleotide sequences from this sample produce the same CDR3. The chain couples TRBV27 to TRBJ2-1; 8 nucleotides agree with TRBD2. The CDR3 contains 15 residues. Germline V CDR1 and CDR2: MNHEY, SMNVEV (reference sequence). The J segment lost 2 bases and the V segment lost 3 bases, leaving 3 bases of the junction unmatched. For the CDR3, the DNA is TGTGCCAGCAGTTTGACTAGCGTTCCCTACAATGAGCAGTTCTTC. It specifies CASSLTSVPYNEQFF.

The chain is built from TRBV4-3 and TRBJ2-1, with D possibly being TRBD2 (5 bases). In germline, CDR1 is LGHNA, CDR2 YSLEER. The CDR3 spans 15 residues. Trimming removed 6 bases from V and 2 bases from J, with 14 bases in between. In DNA, the CDR3 is TGCGCCAGCAGGCAAACGGTGCGGGCCTACAATGAGCAGTTCTTC. This gives the protein CASRQTVRAYNEQFF.

The V call is TRBV2, the J call TRBJ1-4; TRBD1 agrees at 9 bases. From germline, CDR1 is SNHLY and CDR2 FYNNEI. The CDR3 consists of 15 residues. The trim removed 6 bases at V and 7 bases at J, leaving 9 bases unmatched. CDR3 DNA sequence: TGTGCCAGCAGCCCGTCCCGGGACAGGGCTGAAAAACTGTTTTTT. This encodes CASSPSRDRAEKLFF.

The chain couples TRBV7-2 to TRBJ1-5; no firm D call. V was trimmed by 4 bases and J by 7 bases, leaving 14 bases between them. CDR1 is SGHTA and CDR2 is FQGNSA in the germline V gene. The CDR3 consists of 14 residues. CDR3 region: CASSSSPGRQPQHF. The DNA for the CDR3 is TGTGCCAGCAGCTCGAGCCCGGGAAGGCAGCCCCAGCATTTT.

The chain couples TRBV28 to TRBJ2-7; 10 nucleotides agree with TRBD1. V shed 6 bases and J 2 bases; nucleotides not matched to a gene: 4. CDR1 is MDHEN, CDR2 SYDVKM, per germline. The CDR3 is 14 residues long. The chain's CDR3 is CASRPGTGAYEQYF. The CDR3 bases are TGTGCCAGCAGGCCCGGGACAGGGGCCTACGAGCAGTACTTC.

This clone occurred once. This chain uses TRBV4-1 with TRBJ2-1; a weak D match, TRBD2 (6 bases). The germline V gene encodes CDR1 MGHRA and CDR2 YSYEKL. This CDR3 spans 14 amino acids. V lost 3 bases, J lost 6 bases, and 12 bases lay in between. The CDR3 region has the DNA TGCGCCAGCAGCCATCCCGGGACTTCCAATGAGCAGTTCTTC. The encoded protein is CASSHPGTSNEQFF.

This chain links TRBV7-3 with TRBJ2-3, with TRBD2 identical over 9 bases. In germline, CDR1 is SGHTA, CDR2 FQGTGA. V was pared by 8 bases and J by 7 bases, with 10 bases of the junction left unmatched. This CDR3 spans 14 amino acids. The CDR3 is CASSMGTSSHTQYF. The CDR3 DNA reads TGTGCCAGCTCCATGGGGACTAGCTCTCATACGCAGTATTTT.

The CDR3 region is CASSGIPGLQDTQYF. The CDR3 DNA follows: TGTGCCAGCAGCGGAATCCCGGGACTCCAAGATACGCAGTATTTT. This chain joins TRBV9 and TRBJ2-3; possible D gene TRBD2, 6 bases. There are 15 residues in the CDR3. Germline V gene sequence: CDR1 SGDLS, CDR2 YYNGEE. V shed 3 bases and J shed 5 bases, with 16 bases lying between them.

This clone was seen a single time. In DNA form, the CDR3 reads TGTGCCATCAGTGAGGGGGCGAACGCTTTCTTT. Its translation: CAISEGANAFF. V and J are TRBV10-3 and TRBJ1-1, with D perhaps TRBD1 (5 bases). This CDR3 has 11 amino acids. V lost 2 bases to trimming and J lost 11 bases, with 9 bases between them. Looked up from germline, CDR1 is ENHRY and CDR2 is SYGVKD.

V and J are TRBV10-3 and TRBJ2-1, with 13 bases matching TRBD2. This CDR3 spans 19 amino acids. The V and J ends lost 5 bases and 10 bases, in that order; junction bases with no gene match: 20. CDR1 and CDR2 from the germline V gene are ENHRY and SYGVKD. The CDR3 loop is CAISPNNPGTGTSGKEQFF. Written as DNA, the CDR3 is TGTGCCATCAGTCCTAATAACCCCGGAACCGGGACTAGCGGGAAAGAGCAGTTCTTC.

The rearrangement uses TRBV29-1 and TRBJ2-4; D may be TRBD1 (6 bases). Between the trimmed V and J ends, which lost 1 base and 5 bases, there was a span of 9 bases. From germline, CDR1 is SQVTM and CDR2 ANQGSEA. This CDR3 region has 13 residues. CDR3 loop: CSVEGGGQNIQYF. CDR3 DNA sequence: TGCAGCGTTGAAGGAGGGGGTCAAAACATTCAGTACTTC. The full variable domain, in which reference TRBV29-1 and TRBJ2-4 provide the parts outside the CDR3, is SAVISQKPSRDICQRGTSLTIQCQVDSQVTMMFWYRQQPGQSLTLIATANQGSEATYESGFVIDKFPISRPNLTFSTLTVSNMSPEDSSIYLCSVEGGGQNIQYFGAGTRLSVL.

There are a few counts of this clone. V is TRBV19 and J is TRBJ1-1; D may be TRBD1 (5 bases). This CDR3 contains 13 residues. Germline V gene sequence: CDR1 LNHDA, CDR2 SQIVND (reference sequence). Trimming shortened V by 3 bases and J by 0 bases, and 5 bases separated the two germline ends. Here the CDR3 reads CASSMGLNTEAFF. The CDR3, as DNA: TGTGCCAGTAGTATGGGGCTGAACACTGAAGCTTTCTTT.

This clone was counted a single time. The rearrangement joins TRBV11-1 to TRBJ2-3; a weak D match, TRBD1 (5 bases). V was shortened by 1 base and J by 5 bases, with 10 bases between the two germline ends. CDR3 length equals 14 residues. Germline lookup yields CDR1 SGHAT and CDR2 FQDESV (reference sequence). In DNA, the CDR3 is TGTGCCAGCAGCTTAGGGAGACAGCAAGATACGCAGTATTTT. This gives the protein CASSLGRQQDTQYF.

The chain has TRBV19 and TRBJ1-1; unclear D gene. V lost 2 bases, J lost 7 bases, and 8 bases lay in between. Germline-derived CDR1 and CDR2 are LNHDA and SQIVND (reference sequence). CDR3 length equals 12 residues. The CDR3 DNA reads TGTGCCAGTAGTATACGGGGATATGAAGCTTTCTTT. Encoded protein: CASSIRGYEAFF.

The V and J genes are TRBV6-2 or TRBV6-3 and TRBJ2-2; weak D call: TRBD2 (5 bases). Looked up from germline, CDR1 is MNHEY and CDR2 is SVGEGT. Trimming cost V 0 bases and J 13 bases, with 12 bases left between them. The CDR3 runs 13 residues. CDR3 sequence (DNA): TGTGCCAGCAGTTACTCACCCAGCGGTGGGCTGTTTTTT. Residues: CASSYSPSGGLFF.

The rearrangement links TRBV24-1 to TRBJ2-1; D might be TRBD1 (6 bases). Germline V gene lookup returns CDR1 KGHDR and CDR2 SFDVKD. The V end lost 1 base, the J end lost 6 bases, and 12 bases lay between the germline ends. The CDR3 extends over 15 amino acids. The CDR3 region is CATSDFDRRRNEQFF. For the CDR3, the DNA is TGTGCCACCAGTGATTTCGACAGGCGACGCAATGAGCAGTTCTTC.

V gene TRBV5-1 combines with J gene TRBJ2-4, with 7 bases fitting TRBD2. CDR1 is SGHRS and CDR2 is YFSETQ in the germline V gene. J was trimmed by 1 base and V by 3 bases; bases with no gene match: 7. This CDR3 is built from 16 residues. The CDR3 loop is CASSSSGAEAKNIQYF. The CDR3 bases are TGCGCCAGCAGCTCGAGCGGGGCCGAGGCCAAAAACATTCAGTACTTC.

The chain carries TRBV27 and TRBJ1-6; D is unclear. The CDR3 contains 13 residues. V was clipped by 3 bases and J by 10 bases, with 10 bases between them. Per the germline V gene, CDR1 is MNHEY and CDR2 is SMNVEV (reference sequence). Here the CDR3 reads CASSFGVQSPLHF. Here the CDR3 DNA reads TGTGCCAGCAGTTTCGGAGTCCAATCACCCCTCCACTTT.

CDR3 sequence: CASSPRRRQEAFF. The CDR3 DNA sequence: TGTGCCAGCAGCCCACGCCGACGACAAGAAGCTTTCTTT. This chain connects TRBV13 to TRBJ1-1; D remains ambiguous. Trimming took 5 bases from V and 8 from J, leaving 15 bases between them. The CDR3 covers 13 residues. Looked up from germline, CDR1 is PRHDT and CDR2 is FYEKMQ (reference sequence).

The chain links TRBV7-8 to TRBJ2-2, with D perhaps matching TRBD2 (5 bases). This CDR3 is built from 14 residues. The germline V gene encodes CDR1 SGHVS and CDR2 FQNEAQ. V lost 11 bases to trimming and J lost 6 bases, with 19 bases between them. CDR3 in DNA: TGTGCCGGAGGCGGAGGCTCCGTCTCCGGGGAGCTGTTTTTT. Its translation is CAGGGGSVSGELFF.

This clone was detected once. V and J are TRBV19 and TRBJ1-2; possibly TRBD1 for D (6 bases). Trimming removed 7 bases at V and 8 bases at J, with 20 bases between. The germline V gene has CDR1 LNHDA and CDR2 SQIVND (reference sequence). The length of the CDR3 is 14 residues. The CDR3 sequence: CASMFGGRTVGYTF. The DNA of the CDR3 is TGTGCCAGTATGTTCGGGGGGCGGACCGTCGGCTACACCTTC.